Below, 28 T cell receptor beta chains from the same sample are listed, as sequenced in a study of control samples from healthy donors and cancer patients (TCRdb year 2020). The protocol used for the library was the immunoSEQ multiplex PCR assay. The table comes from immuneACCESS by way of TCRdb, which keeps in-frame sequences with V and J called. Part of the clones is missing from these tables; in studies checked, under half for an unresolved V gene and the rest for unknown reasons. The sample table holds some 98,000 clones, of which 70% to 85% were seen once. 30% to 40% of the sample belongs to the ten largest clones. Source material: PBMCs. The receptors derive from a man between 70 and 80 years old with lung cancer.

The CDR3 bases are TGTGCCAGCAGCCGGCGGGGGGAGGGTGAGCAGTTCTTC. Translating gives CASSRRGEGEQFF. The chain is built from TRBV28 and TRBJ2-1, with 8 nucleotides matching TRBD2. CDR3 length: 13 amino acids. The ends lost 6 bases at V and 9 bases at J; junction bases unmatched: 7. In germline, CDR1 is MDHEN, CDR2 SYDVKM.

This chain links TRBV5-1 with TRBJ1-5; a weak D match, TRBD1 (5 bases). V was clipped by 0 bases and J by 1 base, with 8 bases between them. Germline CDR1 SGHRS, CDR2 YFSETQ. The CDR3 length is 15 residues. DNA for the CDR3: TGCGCCAGCAGCTTGGAGGGGCAGAGCAATCAGCCCCAGCATTTT. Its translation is CASSLEGQSNQPQHF.

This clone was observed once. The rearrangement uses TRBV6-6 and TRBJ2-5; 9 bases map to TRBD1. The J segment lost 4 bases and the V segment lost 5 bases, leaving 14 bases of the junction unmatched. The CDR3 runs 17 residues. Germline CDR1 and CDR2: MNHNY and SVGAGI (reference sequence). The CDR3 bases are TGTGCCAGCAGTCGTGGGACAGGGAGGGAATTACGAGAGACCCAGTACTTC. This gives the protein CASSRGTGRELRETQYF.

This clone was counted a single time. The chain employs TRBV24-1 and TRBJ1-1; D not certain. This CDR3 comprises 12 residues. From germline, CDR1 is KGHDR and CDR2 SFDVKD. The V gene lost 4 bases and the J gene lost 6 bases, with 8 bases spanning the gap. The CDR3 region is CATSDGRAEAFF. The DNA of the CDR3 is TGTGCCACCAGTGACGGACGGGCTGAAGCTTTCTTT.

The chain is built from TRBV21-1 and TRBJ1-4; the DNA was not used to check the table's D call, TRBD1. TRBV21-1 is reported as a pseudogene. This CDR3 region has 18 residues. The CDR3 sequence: CASTQRATGGQGNEKLFF. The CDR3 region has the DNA TGTGCCAGCACCCAAAGGGCGACAGGGGGACAAGGTAATGAAAAACTGTTTTTT.

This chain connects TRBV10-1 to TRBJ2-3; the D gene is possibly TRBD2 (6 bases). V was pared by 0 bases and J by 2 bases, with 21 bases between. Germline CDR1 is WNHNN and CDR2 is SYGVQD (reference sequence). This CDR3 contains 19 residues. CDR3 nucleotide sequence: TGCGCCAGCAGTGAGTCGTGGCTCGGTACTAGCATGGACACAGATACGCAGTATTTT. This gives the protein CASSESWLGTSMDTDTQYF.

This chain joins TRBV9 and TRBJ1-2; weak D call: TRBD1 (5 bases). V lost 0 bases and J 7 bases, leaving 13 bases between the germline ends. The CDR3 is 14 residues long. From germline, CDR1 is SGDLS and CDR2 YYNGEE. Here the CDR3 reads CASSVGAGWFGYTF. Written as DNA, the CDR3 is TGTGCCAGCAGCGTAGGGGCAGGGTGGTTTGGCTACACCTTC.

The CDR3 reads CASSLDGQGNQPQHF. The CDR3 DNA reads TGCGCCAGCAGCCTGGATGGACAGGGCAATCAGCCCCAGCATTTT. The chain is built from TRBV5-1 and TRBJ1-5; TRBD1 matches at 7 bases. There are 15 residues in the CDR3. Germline V CDR1 and CDR2: SGHRS, YFSETQ. Trimming at V came to 4 bases and at J to 2 bases, leaving 6 bases not matched to a gene.

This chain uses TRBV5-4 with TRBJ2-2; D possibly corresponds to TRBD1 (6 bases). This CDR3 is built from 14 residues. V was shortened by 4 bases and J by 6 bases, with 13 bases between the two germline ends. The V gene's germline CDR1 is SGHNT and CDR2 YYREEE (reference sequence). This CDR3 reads CASSQPGDAGELFF. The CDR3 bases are TGTGCCAGCAGCCAACCAGGGGATGCCGGGGAGCTGTTTTTT.

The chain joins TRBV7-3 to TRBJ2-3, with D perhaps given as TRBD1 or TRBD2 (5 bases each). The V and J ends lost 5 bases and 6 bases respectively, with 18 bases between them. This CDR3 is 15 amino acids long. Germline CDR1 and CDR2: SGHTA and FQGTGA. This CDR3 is CASSPVGTPGDTQYF. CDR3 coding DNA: TGTGCCAGCAGCCCCGTTGGGACCCCCGGGGATACGCAGTATTTT.

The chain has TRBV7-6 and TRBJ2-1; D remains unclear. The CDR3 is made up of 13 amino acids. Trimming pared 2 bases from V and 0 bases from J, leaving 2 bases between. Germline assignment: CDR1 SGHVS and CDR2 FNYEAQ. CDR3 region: CASSLRSYNEQFF. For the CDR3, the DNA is TGTGCCAGCAGCTTACGCTCCTACAATGAGCAGTTCTTC.

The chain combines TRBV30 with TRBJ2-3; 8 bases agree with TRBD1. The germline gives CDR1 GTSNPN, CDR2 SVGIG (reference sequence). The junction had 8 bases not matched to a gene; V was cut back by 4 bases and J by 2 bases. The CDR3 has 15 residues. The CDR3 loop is CAWMVRGLLTDTQYF. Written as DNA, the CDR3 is TGTGCCTGGATGGTCAGGGGGCTTCTCACAGATACGCAGTATTTT.

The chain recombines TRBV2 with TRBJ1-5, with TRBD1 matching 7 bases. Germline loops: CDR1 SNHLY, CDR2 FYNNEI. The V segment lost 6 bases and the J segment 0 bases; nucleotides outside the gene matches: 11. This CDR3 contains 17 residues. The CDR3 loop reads CASRGQTGRYSNQPQHF. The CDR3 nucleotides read TGTGCCAGCAGGGGACAGACAGGGCGCTATAGCAATCAGCCCCAGCATTTT.

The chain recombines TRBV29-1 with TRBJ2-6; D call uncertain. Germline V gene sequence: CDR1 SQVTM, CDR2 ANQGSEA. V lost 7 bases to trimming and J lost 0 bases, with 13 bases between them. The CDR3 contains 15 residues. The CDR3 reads CSGAEAHSGANVLTF. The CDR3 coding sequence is TGCAGCGGGGCAGAGGCGCACTCTGGGGCCAACGTCCTGACTTTC.

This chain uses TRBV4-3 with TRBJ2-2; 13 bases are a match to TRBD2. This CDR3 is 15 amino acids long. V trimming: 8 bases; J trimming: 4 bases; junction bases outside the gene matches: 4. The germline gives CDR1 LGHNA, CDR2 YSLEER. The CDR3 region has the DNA TGCGCCAGCGGGACTAGCGGGGTGGGCACCGGGGAGCTGTTTTTT. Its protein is CASGTSGVGTGELFF.

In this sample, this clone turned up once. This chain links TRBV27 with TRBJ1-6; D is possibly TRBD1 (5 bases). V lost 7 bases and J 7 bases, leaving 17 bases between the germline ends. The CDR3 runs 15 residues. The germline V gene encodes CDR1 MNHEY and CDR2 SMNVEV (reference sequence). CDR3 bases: TGTGCCAGCACCTTCGAGGGGACGGGCAATTCACCCCTCCACTTT. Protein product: CASTFEGTGNSPLHF.

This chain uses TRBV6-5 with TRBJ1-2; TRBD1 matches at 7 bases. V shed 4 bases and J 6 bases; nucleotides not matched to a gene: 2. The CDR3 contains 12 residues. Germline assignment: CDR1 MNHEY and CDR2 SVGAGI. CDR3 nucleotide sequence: TGTGCCAGCAGTTTCCAGGGGGATGGCTACACCTTC. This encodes CASSFQGDGYTF.

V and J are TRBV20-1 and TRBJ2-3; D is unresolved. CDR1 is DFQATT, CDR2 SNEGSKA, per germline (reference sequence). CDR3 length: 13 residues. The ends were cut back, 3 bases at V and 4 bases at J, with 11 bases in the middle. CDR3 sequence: CSASVSQPDTQYF. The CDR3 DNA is TGCAGTGCTAGTGTGTCACAGCCAGATACGCAGTATTTT.

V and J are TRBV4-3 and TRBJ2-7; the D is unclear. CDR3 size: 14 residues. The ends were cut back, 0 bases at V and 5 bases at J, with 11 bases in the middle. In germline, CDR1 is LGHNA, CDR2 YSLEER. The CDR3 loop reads CASSQELRHNEQYF. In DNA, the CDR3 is TGCGCCAGCAGCCAAGAACTCCGACATAACGAGCAGTACTTC.

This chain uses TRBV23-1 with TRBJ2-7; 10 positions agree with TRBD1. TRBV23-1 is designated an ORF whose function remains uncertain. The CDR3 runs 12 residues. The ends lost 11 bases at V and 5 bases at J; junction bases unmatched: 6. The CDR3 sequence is CAGQGGKDEQYF. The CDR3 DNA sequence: TGCGCCGGACAGGGGGGAAAGGACGAGCAGTACTTC.

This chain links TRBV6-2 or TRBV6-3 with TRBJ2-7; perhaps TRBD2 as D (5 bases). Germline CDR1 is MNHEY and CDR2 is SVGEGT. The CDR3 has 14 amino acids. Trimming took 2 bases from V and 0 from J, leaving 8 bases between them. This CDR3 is CASSYPGISYEQYF. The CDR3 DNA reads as TGTGCCAGCAGTTACCCGGGGATCTCCTACGAGCAGTACTTC.

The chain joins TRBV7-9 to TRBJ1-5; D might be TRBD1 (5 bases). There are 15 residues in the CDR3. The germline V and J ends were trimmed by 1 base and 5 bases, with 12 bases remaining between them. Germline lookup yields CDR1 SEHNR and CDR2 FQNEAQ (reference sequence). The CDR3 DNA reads TGTGCCAGCAGCTTAGTGGGGGGAGACGATCAGCCCCAGCATTTT. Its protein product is CASSLVGGDDQPQHF.

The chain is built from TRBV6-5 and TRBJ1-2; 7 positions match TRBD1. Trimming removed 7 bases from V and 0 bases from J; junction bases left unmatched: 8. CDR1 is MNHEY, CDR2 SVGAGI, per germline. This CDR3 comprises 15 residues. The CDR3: CASKEGTVSNYGYTF. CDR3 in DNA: TGTGCCAGCAAAGAAGGGACAGTCTCTAACTATGGCTACACCTTC.

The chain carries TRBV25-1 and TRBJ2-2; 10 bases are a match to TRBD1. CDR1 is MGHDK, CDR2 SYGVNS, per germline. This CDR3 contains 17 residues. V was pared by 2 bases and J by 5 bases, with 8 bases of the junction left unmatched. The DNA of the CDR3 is TGTGCCAGCAGTGAAGGGGGGGACAGGGGCTATACCGGGGAGCTGTTTTTT. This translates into CASSEGGDRGYTGELFF.

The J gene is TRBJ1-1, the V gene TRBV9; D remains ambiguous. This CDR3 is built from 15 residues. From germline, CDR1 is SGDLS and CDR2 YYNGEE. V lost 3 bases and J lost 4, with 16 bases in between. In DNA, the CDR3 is TGTGCCAGCAGCGGCCCCCGGGCCTCGGGCACTGAAGCTTTCTTT. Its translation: CASSGPRASGTEAFF.

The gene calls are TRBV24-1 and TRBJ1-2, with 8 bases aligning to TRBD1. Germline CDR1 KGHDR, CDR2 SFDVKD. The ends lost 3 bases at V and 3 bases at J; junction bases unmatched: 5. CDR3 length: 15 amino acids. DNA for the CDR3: TGTGCCACCAGTGATAGGGCAGGGGGCGACTATGGCTACACCTTC. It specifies CATSDRAGGDYGYTF.

CDR3 bases: TGTGCCAGCAGCTCCGGACTGAACTACGAGCAGTACTTC. Translated, it gives CASSSGLNYEQYF. The rearrangement joins TRBV7-8 to TRBJ2-7; D may be TRBD2 (5 bases). The CDR3 is made up of 13 amino acids. Trimming took off 4 bases at V and 3 bases at J, with 10 bases between the two ends. From germline, CDR1 is SGHVS and CDR2 FQNEAQ.

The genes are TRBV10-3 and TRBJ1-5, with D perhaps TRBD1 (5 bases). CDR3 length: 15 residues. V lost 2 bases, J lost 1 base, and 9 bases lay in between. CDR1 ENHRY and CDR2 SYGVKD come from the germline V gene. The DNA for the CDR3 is TGTGCCATCAGTGAGGGGGGGATAAGCAATCAGCCCCAGCATTTT. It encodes CAISEGGISNQPQHF.